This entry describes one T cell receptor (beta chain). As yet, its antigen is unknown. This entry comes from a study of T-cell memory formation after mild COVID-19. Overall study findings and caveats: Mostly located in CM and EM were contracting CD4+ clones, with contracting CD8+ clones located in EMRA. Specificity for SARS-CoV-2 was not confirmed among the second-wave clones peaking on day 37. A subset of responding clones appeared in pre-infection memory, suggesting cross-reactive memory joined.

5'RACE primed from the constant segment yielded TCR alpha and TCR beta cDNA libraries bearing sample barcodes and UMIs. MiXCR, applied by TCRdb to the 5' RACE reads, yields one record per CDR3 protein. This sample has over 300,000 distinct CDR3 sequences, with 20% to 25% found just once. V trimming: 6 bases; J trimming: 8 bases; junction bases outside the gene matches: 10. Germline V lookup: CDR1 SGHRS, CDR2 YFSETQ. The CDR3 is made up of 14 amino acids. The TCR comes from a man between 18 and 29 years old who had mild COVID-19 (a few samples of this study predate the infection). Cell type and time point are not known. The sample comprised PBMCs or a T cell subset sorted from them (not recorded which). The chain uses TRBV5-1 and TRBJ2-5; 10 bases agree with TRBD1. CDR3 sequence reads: CASKEPGQGFTQYF. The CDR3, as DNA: TGCGCCAGCAAAGAACCGGGACAGGGGTTTACCCAGTACTTC.